The 12 T cell receptor beta chains below were found in one sample sequenced in a study of lymphopenia after photon versus proton radiotherapy. Profiled with immunoSEQ multiplex PCR; TCRdb holds only in-frame clones, not every one. The data hold approximately 7,000 clones, with roughly 89% observed a single time. The sample consisted of peripheral blood, taken from a patient treated with photon-based radiotherapy. The receptors were sampled from a man aged 60 to 69 with cholangiocarcinoma.

This chain connects TRBV7-2 to TRBJ2-1; 8 bases line up with TRBD1. Per germline, CDR1 SGHTA and CDR2 FQGNSA. CDR3 length: 14 residues. The trim removed 5 bases at V and 6 bases at J, leaving 6 bases unmatched. This chain's CDR3 is CASSQQGVSNEQFF. The CDR3 DNA follows: TGTGCCAGCAGCCAACAGGGGGTGAGCAATGAGCAGTTCTTC.

The rearrangement joins TRBV7-9 to TRBJ1-4; possibly TRBD1 for D (6 bases). Germline loops: CDR1 SEHNR, CDR2 FQNEAQ (reference sequence). This CDR3 spans 15 amino acids. Trimming took 2 bases from V and 8 from J, leaving 15 bases between them. The CDR3 DNA follows: TGTGCCAGCAGCTTAACGTCCCAGGGACACGAAAAACTGTTTTTT. This sequence encodes CASSLTSQGHEKLFF.

This chain joins TRBV18 and TRBJ2-7; 8 nucleotides agree with TRBD1. With 3 bases clipped from V and 3 bases from J, the junction kept 4 bases outside the gene matches. Germline values: CDR1 KGHSH, CDR2 LQKENI. The length of the CDR3 is 14 residues. CDR3: CASSPGQEGYEQYF. The CDR3 nucleotides read TGTGCCAGCTCACCGGGACAGGAGGGCTACGAGCAGTACTTC.

The rearrangement links TRBV5-4 to TRBJ2-3, with D possibly TRBD1 on 6 matching bases. Trimming cost V 1 base and J 4 bases, with 10 bases left between them. This CDR3 has 14 residues. Per germline, CDR1 SGHNT and CDR2 YYREEE (reference sequence). CDR3 nucleotides: TGTGCCAGCAGCTTGCAGGGGAGCGCAGATACGCAGTATTTT. It specifies CASSLQGSADTQYF.

The J gene is TRBJ2-1, the V gene TRBV5-5; D might be TRBD1 or TRBD2, each matching 5 bases. V was cut by 4 bases and J by 9 bases, with 14 bases left in between. CDR1 SGHKS and CDR2 YYEKEE come from the germline V gene (reference sequence). The CDR3 is 13 residues long. CDR3 in amino acids: CASSKGPRIEQFF. In nucleotides, the CDR3 is TGTGCCAGCAGCAAGGGACCCCGCATTGAGCAGTTCTTC. The full variable domain, its missing parts supplied by reference TRBV5-5 and TRBJ2-1, is DAGVTQSPTHLIKTRGQQVTLRCSPISGHKSVSWYQQVLGQGPQFIFQYYEKEERGRGNFPDRFSARQFPNYSSELNVNALLLGDSALYLCASSKGPRIEQFFGPGTRLTVL.

The genes are TRBV28 and TRBJ2-3; the D gene is possibly TRBD2 (6 bases). The CDR3 runs to 16 residues. The germline V gene encodes CDR1 MDHEN and CDR2 SYDVKM. Trimming pared 4 bases from V and 1 base from J, leaving 15 bases between. The CDR3 nucleotides are TGTGCCAGCAGTTCCCGACTAGTCCGCCGCACAGATACGCAGTATTTT. Its translation: CASSSRLVRRTDTQYF. Full variable domain (rest looked up from reference TRBV28 and TRBJ2-3): DVKVTQSSRYLVKRTGEKVFLECVQDMDHENMFWYRQDPGLGLRLIYFSYDVKMKEKGDIPEGYSVSREKKERFSLILESASTNQTSMYLCASSSRLVRRTDTQYFGPGTRLTVL.

This clone was seen just once. The V call is TRBV5-1, the J call TRBJ2-2; TRBD1 matches at 7 bases. The V and J ends lost 5 bases and 6 bases, in that order; junction bases with no gene match: 4. This CDR3 has 13 amino acids. The germline V gene encodes CDR1 SGHRS and CDR2 YFSETQ. The CDR3 loop is CASRSDRAGELFF. CDR3 bases: TGCGCCAGCAGATCCGACAGGGCCGGGGAGCTGTTTTTT.

This clone is a singleton in its sample. The CDR3 loop reads CATSRDDSAYNEQFF. The CDR3 region has the DNA TGTGCCACCAGCAGAGATGATAGCGCATACAATGAGCAGTTCTTC. The gene calls are TRBV15 and TRBJ2-1, with D perhaps matching TRBD2 (5 bases). Germline V gene data show CDR1 as LNHNV and CDR2 as YYDKDF (reference sequence). The CDR3 is 15 amino acids. V was pared by 0 bases and J by 4 bases, with 10 bases between.

In its sample, this clone was seen a few times. The rearrangement joins TRBV15 to TRBJ1-4; 9 bases agree with TRBD1. CDR1 is LNHNV and CDR2 is YYDKDF in the germline V gene (reference sequence). The CDR3 has 17 amino acids. J lost 3 bases, V lost 0 bases, and 5 bases had no gene match. The CDR3 DNA follows: TGTGCCACCAGCAGAGATGGGACAGGGTTGGCTAATGAAAAACTGTTTTTT. It translates to CATSRDGTGLANEKLFF. Drawing the rest from reference TRBV15 and TRBJ1-4, the complete variable domain is DAMVIQNPRYQVTQFGKPVTLSCSQTLNHNVMYWYQQKSSQAPKLLFHYYDKDFNNEADTPDNFQSRRPNTSFCFLDIRSPGLGDTAMYLCATSRDGTGLANEKLFFGSGTQLSVL.

The CDR3 nucleotides read TGTGCCAGCAGCTTAACAGACACACAGCCCCAGCATTTT. Residues: CASSLTDTQPQHF. The gene calls are TRBV11-2 and TRBJ1-5, with D uncertain. Germline V CDR1 and CDR2: SGHAT, FQNNGV. The CDR3 runs to 13 residues. V was pared by 2 bases and J by 7 bases, with 9 bases between.

This chain connects TRBV2 to TRBJ1-5, with D tentatively TRBD1 (6 bases). Trimming removed 8 bases at V and 5 bases at J, with 13 bases between. Germline values: CDR1 SNHLY, CDR2 FYNNEI. CDR3 length: 13 amino acids. The CDR3 DNA reads as TGTGCCAGCCGTCGACAGGCCTATCAGCCCCAGCATTTT. It encodes CASRRQAYQPQHF.

This chain connects TRBV7-9 to TRBJ1-3, with TRBD1 matching over 7 bases. V lost 0 bases, J lost 8 bases, and 10 bases stayed unmatched. The CDR3 contains 16 residues. CDR1 and CDR2 (germline): SEHNR, FQNEAQ (reference sequence). The CDR3 sequence is CASSLASGRGTDTIYF. Written as DNA, the CDR3 is TGTGCCAGCAGCTTAGCATCGGGCAGGGGGACAGACACCATATATTTT.